This T cell receptor beta chain was sequenced for a study of shared clonotypes between healthy human individuals. V shed 2 bases and J shed 6 bases, with 5 bases lying between them. Germline loops: CDR1 MDHEN, CDR2 SYDVKM. The CDR3 has 12 residues. TCRdb's copy holds only in-frame clones and misses some; the assay was immunoSEQ multiplex PCR. Among roughly 2.4 million clones listed, nearly 97% were seen once. Sequenced: naive CD4+ T cells sorted from blood. Described subset: CD45RA+ positively selected. The J gene is TRBJ2-1, the V gene TRBV28; no reliable D call. The sequence derives from a man between 18 and 35 years old in good health. DNA of the CDR3: TGTGCCAGCAGTTTAGTCCGCAATGAGCAGTTCTTC. It codes for CASSLVRNEQFF.